Below, 21 T cell receptor beta chains from the same sample are listed, as sequenced in a study of blood T cells in healthy people across ages. Primers used in a second PCR of roughly 6 to 12 cycles were a sample-barcoded 5' primer and a J-beta primer mix. TCRdb ran MiXCR on the 5' RACE reads and lists one entry per CDR3 protein. The sample contains around 1,800,000 distinct CDR3 sequences, about 39% of which appear only once. The sequenced material came from blood. The receptor set was obtained from a human donor in good health.

This clonotype was observed a few times. The chain carries TRBV2 and TRBJ1-5, with D maybe TRBD1 (5 bases). Germline CDR1 is SNHLY and CDR2 is FYNNEI. The V gene lost 6 bases and the J gene lost 5 bases, with 17 bases spanning the gap. The CDR3 runs to 15 residues. This chain's CDR3 is CASSRDRDSYQPQHF. CDR3 DNA: TGTGCCAGCAGCCGCGACCGTGACAGTTATCAGCCCCAGCATTTT.

With regard to this clonotype: A junction end diverges from the germline sequence, so it may reflect a read error. The chain recombines TRBV6-1 with TRBJ2-1; TRBD2 aligns across 8 bases. Germline loops: CDR1 MNHNS, CDR2 SASEGT. The length of the CDR3 is 16 residues. CDR3 bases: TGTGCTAGCAGTGGAGTTGAACGGGGGGGCTTGAATGAGCAGTTCTTC. Translated: CASSGVERGGLNEQFF.

This chain connects TRBV20-1 to TRBJ2-5; D is unclear. Looked up from germline, CDR1 is DFQATT and CDR2 is SNEGSKA (reference sequence). V lost 2 bases and J 1 base, leaving 8 bases between the germline ends. The CDR3 runs to 13 residues. CDR3 residues: CSARPKRQETQYF. The CDR3 DNA follows: TGCAGTGCTAGACCTAAGCGCCAAGAGACCCAGTACTTC.

With respect to this clonotype: This sequence may be a read error, since a much larger clone differs from it by one base. The chain is built from TRBV6-5 and TRBJ2-7; maybe TRBD1 (5 bases). Germline loops: CDR1 MNHEY, CDR2 SVGAGI. V gave up 10 bases and J gave up 5 bases, with 21 bases separating them. The CDR3 loop spans 14 amino acids. This chain's CDR3 is CANRLDASAHEQYF. In nucleotides, the CDR3 is TGTGCCAACAGGCTGGACGCCTCAGCGCACGAGCAGTACTTC.

CDR3 region: CASSSIGTWISTDTQYF. The CDR3 nucleotides read TGTGCCAGCAGCTCCATAGGCACCTGGATCAGCACAGATACGCAGTATTTT. The V and J genes are TRBV7-8 and TRBJ2-3; no definite D call. The ends were cut back, 4 bases at V and 0 bases at J, with 17 bases in the middle. Germline assignment: CDR1 SGHVS and CDR2 FQNEAQ. The CDR3 loop spans 17 amino acids.

The sample holds many counts of this clonotype. This sequence joins TRBV18 and TRBJ1-5; D is unresolved. Germline CDR1 KGHSH, CDR2 LQKENI. V was clipped by 8 bases and J by 1 base, with 9 bases between them. There are 13 residues in the CDR3. As DNA, the CDR3 is TGTGCCAGCAGGGAGCACAGCAATCAGCCCCAGCATTTT. Its protein product is CASREHSNQPQHF.

V gene TRBV20-1 combines with J gene TRBJ2-5, with a tentative D call TRBD2 (5 bases). V shed 8 bases and J shed 0 bases, with 7 bases lying between them. Germline CDR1 is DFQATT and CDR2 is SNEGSKA (reference sequence). The CDR3 spans 11 residues. For the CDR3, the DNA is TGCAGTACGGGGTACCAAGAGACCCAGTACTTC. It yields the protein CSTGYQETQYF.

The rearrangement links TRBV28 to TRBJ1-2; D gene uncertain. Germline V gene lookup returns CDR1 MDHEN and CDR2 SYDVKM. There are 15 residues in the CDR3. Trimming pared 6 bases from V and 3 bases from J, leaving 17 bases between. The CDR3 DNA reads as TGTGCCAGCAGCTACAAAGGGTGGGAGGACTATGGCTACACCTTC. Residues: CASSYKGWEDYGYTF.

This clonotype was recorded a few times. V gene TRBV5-1 combines with J gene TRBJ2-4, with 8 bases lining up with TRBD1. The J call is uncertain, as TRBJ2-5 better fits the DNA end. Germline lookup yields CDR1 SGHRS and CDR2 YFSETQ. The CDR3 runs to 15 residues. The CDR3 is CASSRPETGEETQYF. CDR3 in DNA: TGCGCCAGCAGCCGACCAGAGACAGGGGAAGAGACCCAGTACTTC.

The CDR3, as DNA: TGCAGTGCTATAGGGTCGGGGGATGGCTACACCTTC. This sequence encodes CSAIGSGDGYTF. The chain is built from TRBV20-1 and TRBJ1-2; D may be TRBD1 (5 bases). The ends were cut back, 4 bases at V and 6 bases at J, with 12 bases in the middle. Per the germline V gene, CDR1 is DFQATT and CDR2 is SNEGSKA (reference sequence). CDR3 length: 12 residues.

This clonotype turned up a few times. The chain joins TRBV6-9 to TRBJ2-7; 7 positions match TRBD1. CDR3 length: 16 residues. Trimming removed 4 bases from V and 2 bases from J; junction bases left unmatched: 11. The V gene's germline CDR1 is MNHGY and CDR2 SVAAGI. CDR3 sequence (DNA): TGTGCCAGCAGTTCGGGACAGTCAGGGGCCACCTACGAGCAGTACTTC. As protein: CASSSGQSGATYEQYF.

This clonotype was counted only a few times. This chain joins TRBV15 and TRBJ2-7; no definite D call. The CDR3 extends over 13 amino acids. Germline CDR1 is LNHNV and CDR2 is YYDKDF (reference sequence). V was shortened by 1 base and J by 0 bases, with 4 bases between the two germline ends. Written as DNA, the CDR3 is TGTGCCACCAGCAGAGGAGACTCCTACGAGCAGTACTTC. Its protein is CATSRGDSYEQYF.

The chain carries TRBV4-2 and TRBJ2-1, with 13 bases aligning to TRBD2. V lost 2 bases to trimming and J lost 7 bases; unmatched junction nucleotides: 8. Germline loops: CDR1 LGHNA, CDR2 YNFKEQ. The length of the CDR3 is 17 residues. CDR3 amino acids: CASSQPAGLAGQNEQFF. The CDR3, as DNA: TGTGCCAGCAGCCAACCCGCGGGACTAGCGGGGCAGAATGAGCAGTTCTTC.

The V gene is TRBV4-3, the J gene TRBJ1-4; D ambiguous. Trimming shortened V by 4 bases and J by 0 bases, and 9 bases separated the two germline ends. CDR3 size: 15 residues. Per the germline V gene, CDR1 is LGHNA and CDR2 is YSLEER. CDR3 sequence (DNA): TGCGCCAGCAGCCGCCGACTCACAACTAATGAAAAACTGTTTTTT. Translating it yields CASSRRLTTNEKLFF.

This sequence joins TRBV7-2 and TRBJ1-6; D is ambiguous. Trimming took off 0 bases at V and 12 bases at J, with 15 bases between the two ends. The length of the CDR3 is 15 residues. Germline V gives CDR1 SGHTA, CDR2 FQGNSA. The CDR3 loop is CASSLAVSDTRPLHF. CDR3 bases: TGTGCCAGCAGCTTAGCAGTATCAGACACACGACCCCTCCACTTT.

CDR3 loop: CSVGGPDSNEQFF. CDR3 coding DNA: TGCAGCGTTGGGGGACCGGACAGCAATGAGCAGTTCTTC. The chain joins TRBV29-1 to TRBJ2-1, with D maybe TRBD1 (6 bases). Trimming stripped 4 bases from V and 6 bases from J, with 13 bases between. The CDR3 is 13 amino acids. Germline V gene sequence: CDR1 SQVTM, CDR2 ANQGSEA.

This clonotype was seen only a few times. The chain employs TRBV15 and TRBJ2-3, with D perhaps matching TRBD2 (6 bases). V dropped 5 bases and J dropped 1 base, with 10 bases sitting between them. The CDR3 has 14 amino acids. Germline-derived CDR1 and CDR2 are LNHNV and YYDKDF (reference sequence). The CDR3 loop reads CATSLGGGTDTQYF. The CDR3 DNA reads as TGTGCCACCAGCTTGGGGGGAGGCACAGATACGCAGTATTTT.

The chain is built from TRBV20-1 and TRBJ2-1; 7 bases line up with TRBD1. The CDR3 has 13 residues. Germline CDR1 and CDR2: DFQATT and SNEGSKA (reference sequence). V gave up 6 bases and J gave up 8 bases; unmatched junction bases: 10. The CDR3 bases are TGCAGTGCAAGGGACAGTAGGGTCGATGAGCAGTTCTTC. Protein: CSARDSRVDEQFF.

The rearrangement links TRBV29-1 to TRBJ2-1, with D possibly matching TRBD2 (5 bases). The V end lost 6 bases, the J end lost 6 bases, and 12 bases lay between the germline ends. This CDR3 has 12 residues. Germline V gene sequence: CDR1 SQVTM, CDR2 ANQGSEA. CDR3 nucleotides: TGCAGCGTCCAGGACTTGATCAATGAGCAGTTCTTC. Translated, it gives CSVQDLINEQFF.

This clonotype was counted only a few times. The V and J genes are TRBV24-1 and TRBJ1-2; the match to TRBD1 covers 8 bases. This CDR3 region has 13 residues. The V segment lost 3 bases and the J segment 7 bases; nucleotides outside the gene matches: 3. From germline, CDR1 is KGHDR and CDR2 SFDVKD. DNA for the CDR3: TGTGCCACCAGTGATCGGACAGGGAGTGGCTACACCTTC. It yields the protein CATSDRTGSGYTF.

The J gene is TRBJ2-1, the V gene TRBV20-1; 7 nucleotides align to TRBD1. Trimming took 3 bases from V and 0 from J; bases not matched to a gene: 5. The V gene's germline CDR1 is DFQATT and CDR2 SNEGSKA (reference sequence). This CDR3 region has 15 residues. The CDR3 DNA sequence: TGCAGTGCTAGTCTTTGGGACAGCTCCTACAATGAGCAGTTCTTC. Translation: CSASLWDSSYNEQFF.